This T cell receptor (beta chain) was sequenced during a study of PD-L1 blockade in urothelial cancer. In the study overall: The patients' atezolizumab therapy, 1,200 mg intravenously every 3 weeks, started at some point between 2014 and 2016. Anywhere from 0 to 3 prior chemotherapy regimens had been received by patients. Blood samples had a median of 141,255 T cells.

Synthetic TCR analog templates were spiked into each PCR. Assay used: immunoSEQ multiplex PCR; TCRdb lists only in-frame clones, some missing. The repertoire has 70,000 to 75,000 clones, roughly 88% of them found once; the top ten carry more than 3.5%. Described time point: pretreatment peripheral blood. The length of the CDR3 is 11 residues. Trimming shortened V by 4 bases and J by 10 bases, and 10 bases separated the two germline ends. Germline V gives CDR1 KGHSH, CDR2 LQKENI. This TCR came from a man between 65 and 79 years old with urothelial cancer. The sequences come from PBMCs, collected around atezolizumab (anti-PD-L1) treatment. The chain employs TRBV18 and TRBJ1-2; the D is unclear. The CDR3 DNA sequence: TGTGCCAGCTCACATGGGGAGGACTACACCTTC. Its protein product is CASSHGEDYTF.